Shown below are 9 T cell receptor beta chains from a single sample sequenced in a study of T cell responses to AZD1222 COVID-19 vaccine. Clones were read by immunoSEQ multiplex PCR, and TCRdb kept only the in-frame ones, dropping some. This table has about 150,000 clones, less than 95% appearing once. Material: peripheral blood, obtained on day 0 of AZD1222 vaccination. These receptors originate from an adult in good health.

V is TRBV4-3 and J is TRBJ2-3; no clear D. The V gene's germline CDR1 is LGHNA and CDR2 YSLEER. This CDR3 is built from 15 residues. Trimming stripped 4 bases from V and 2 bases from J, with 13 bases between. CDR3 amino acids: CASSPRRTFTDTQYF. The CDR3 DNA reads TGCGCCAGCAGCCCAAGAAGGACCTTCACAGATACGCAGTATTTT.

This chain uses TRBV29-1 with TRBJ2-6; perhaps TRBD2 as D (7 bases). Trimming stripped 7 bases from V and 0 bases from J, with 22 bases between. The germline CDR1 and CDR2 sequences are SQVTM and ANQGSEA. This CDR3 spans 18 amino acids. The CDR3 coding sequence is TGCAGCGCCGTCGGGGAGGGGGACGCAGGCTCTGGGGCCAACGTCCTGACTTTC. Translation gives CSAVGEGDAGSGANVLTF.

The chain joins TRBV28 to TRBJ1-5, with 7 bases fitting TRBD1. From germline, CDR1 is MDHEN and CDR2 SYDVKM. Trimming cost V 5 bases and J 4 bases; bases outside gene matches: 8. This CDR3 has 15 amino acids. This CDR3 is CASSLLRQGNQPQHF. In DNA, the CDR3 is TGTGCCAGCAGTCTTCTAAGACAGGGAAATCAGCCCCAGCATTTT.

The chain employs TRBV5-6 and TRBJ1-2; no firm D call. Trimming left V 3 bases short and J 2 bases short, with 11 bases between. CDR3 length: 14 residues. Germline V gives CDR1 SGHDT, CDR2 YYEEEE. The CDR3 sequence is CASSSNMANYGYTF. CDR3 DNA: TGTGCCAGCAGCTCGAACATGGCGAACTATGGCTACACCTTC.

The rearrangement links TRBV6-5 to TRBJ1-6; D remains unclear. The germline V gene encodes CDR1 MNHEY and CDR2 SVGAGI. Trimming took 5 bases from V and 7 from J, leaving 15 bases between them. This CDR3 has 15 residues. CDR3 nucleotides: TGTGCCAGCAGTCCACCGATAGAAGGGAATTCACCCCTCCACTTT. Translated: CASSPPIEGNSPLHF.

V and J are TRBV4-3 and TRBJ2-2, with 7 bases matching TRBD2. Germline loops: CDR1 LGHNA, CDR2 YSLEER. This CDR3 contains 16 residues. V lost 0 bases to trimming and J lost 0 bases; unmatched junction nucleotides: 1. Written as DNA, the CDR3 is TGCGCCAGCAGCCAAGAGGGGAGGGCGAACACCGGGGAGCTGTTTTTT. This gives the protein CASSQEGRANTGELFF.

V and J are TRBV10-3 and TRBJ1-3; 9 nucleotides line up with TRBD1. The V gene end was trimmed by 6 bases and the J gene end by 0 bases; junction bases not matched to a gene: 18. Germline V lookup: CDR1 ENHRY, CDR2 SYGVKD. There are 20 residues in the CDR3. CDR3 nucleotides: TGTGCCATCAGCGATAACAGGGGGCGAAGGTCTTCTAACTCTGGAAACACCATATATTTT. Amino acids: CAISDNRGRRSSNSGNTIYF.

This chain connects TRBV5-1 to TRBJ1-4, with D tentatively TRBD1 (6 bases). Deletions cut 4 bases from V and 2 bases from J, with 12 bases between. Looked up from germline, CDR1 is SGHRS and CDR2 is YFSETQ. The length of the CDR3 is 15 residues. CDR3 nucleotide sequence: TGCGCCAGCAGCGCCTTCGGGGGCACTAATGAAAAACTGTTTTTT. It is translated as CASSAFGGTNEKLFF.

The CDR3 loop reads CASGLVLGGSVGMNTEAFF. The CDR3 DNA reads as TGTGCTAGTGGTTTGGTACTGGGGGGAAGCGTGGGAATGAACACTGAAGCTTTCTTT. The rearrangement joins TRBV12-5 to TRBJ1-1; possible D gene TRBD1, 5 bases. Trimming cost V 0 bases and J 0 bases, with 20 bases left between them. This CDR3 has 19 amino acids. CDR1 is LGHNT and CDR2 is FRNRAP in the germline V gene. Filled out from reference TRBV12-5 and TRBJ1-1, the complete variable domain reads DARVTQTPRHKVTEMGQEVTMRCQPILGHNTVFWYRQTMMQGLELLAYFRNRAPLDDSGMPKDRFSAEMPDATLATLKIQPSEPRDSAVYFCASGLVLGGSVGMNTEAFFGQGTRLTVV.